This record looks at one T cell receptor beta chain sequence and its context. This clonotype occurred many times. Its antigen has not been determined. No base-level quality is on record; no much larger clone is a single base apart. This sample was included in a study of early T cells in non-severe SARS-CoV-2 infection (dated by TCRdb to the early 2020s). For the study in its entirety: TCR sequencing used bulk RNA from unsorted whole blood, so alpha and beta chains could not be paired. Overall results and qualifications from the work: VDJdb matching was skewed toward anti-spike CD8 responses and likely underestimated virus-specific expansions by missing private and CD4 specificities.

The CDR3 starts with the cysteine, ends with the phenylalanine, and has 10 residues. Of all the DNA, just the CDR3 is kept, 30 bases in frame from base 1. According to the germline V gene (reference sequence), CDR1 reads DFQATT and CDR2 reads SNEGSKA. Trimming costs V 5 bases and J 7 bases, and their ends lie 8 bases apart. Receptor amplification or capture employed 5' RACE. Sequencing used a NextSeq 500. The TCR library protocol attached unique molecular identifiers to individual cDNA molecules to correct for sequencing error and PCR bias. TCR alpha and beta chains were both sequenced, and the abundances of alpha and beta sequences in each sample were closely correlated with each other. The original methods were these. V gene, J gene and CDR3 annotation of TCR sequences was performed with Decombinator V4. TCRs were defined as expanded if a significant change between any two time points was detected under a Poisson model with p below 0.0001. TCR abundances were normalised to the total number of TCRs sequenced per sample and expressed as counts per million. TRAV1-2 paired with TRAJ12, TRAJ20 or TRAJ33 defined MAIT TCRs, while TRAV10 paired with TRAJ18 defined iNKT TCRs. A search of VDJdb, accessed on 1 November 2021, was run for TCRs annotated to CMV, EBV and SARS-CoV-2, with TCRs annotated for multiple antigens excluded. TCRdb itself trimmed the public reads at Q25 with fastp, ran MiXCR and retained productive beta chains. Rows with one shared CDR3 protein collapse into an entry with the most common genes and DNA. These V and J calls are TCRdb output, not the study's own analysis. The sample profile shows 35,000 to 45,000 distinct CDR3 sequences; 5.3% of them were found once. Of the sample, less than 35% falls within the top ten clones.

Set within a cohort of healthcare workers in London, UK, this nested case-control study involved weekly PCR testing of nasopharyngeal swabs along with blood sampling. Healthcare workers were recruited during the week of the UK lockdown, between 23 and 31 March 2020, and followed weekly for up to about 15 weeks. The chain joins TRBV20-1 to TRBJ1-1, with the D segment identity uncertain. The receptor was derived from an adult who was a healthcare worker with PCR-confirmed SARS-CoV-2 infection or an uninfected control (not recorded which). What was sequenced was whole blood. The CDR3 protein: CSAGGLEAFF. DNA sequence: TGCAGTGCTGGCGGACTTGAAGCTTTCTTT.